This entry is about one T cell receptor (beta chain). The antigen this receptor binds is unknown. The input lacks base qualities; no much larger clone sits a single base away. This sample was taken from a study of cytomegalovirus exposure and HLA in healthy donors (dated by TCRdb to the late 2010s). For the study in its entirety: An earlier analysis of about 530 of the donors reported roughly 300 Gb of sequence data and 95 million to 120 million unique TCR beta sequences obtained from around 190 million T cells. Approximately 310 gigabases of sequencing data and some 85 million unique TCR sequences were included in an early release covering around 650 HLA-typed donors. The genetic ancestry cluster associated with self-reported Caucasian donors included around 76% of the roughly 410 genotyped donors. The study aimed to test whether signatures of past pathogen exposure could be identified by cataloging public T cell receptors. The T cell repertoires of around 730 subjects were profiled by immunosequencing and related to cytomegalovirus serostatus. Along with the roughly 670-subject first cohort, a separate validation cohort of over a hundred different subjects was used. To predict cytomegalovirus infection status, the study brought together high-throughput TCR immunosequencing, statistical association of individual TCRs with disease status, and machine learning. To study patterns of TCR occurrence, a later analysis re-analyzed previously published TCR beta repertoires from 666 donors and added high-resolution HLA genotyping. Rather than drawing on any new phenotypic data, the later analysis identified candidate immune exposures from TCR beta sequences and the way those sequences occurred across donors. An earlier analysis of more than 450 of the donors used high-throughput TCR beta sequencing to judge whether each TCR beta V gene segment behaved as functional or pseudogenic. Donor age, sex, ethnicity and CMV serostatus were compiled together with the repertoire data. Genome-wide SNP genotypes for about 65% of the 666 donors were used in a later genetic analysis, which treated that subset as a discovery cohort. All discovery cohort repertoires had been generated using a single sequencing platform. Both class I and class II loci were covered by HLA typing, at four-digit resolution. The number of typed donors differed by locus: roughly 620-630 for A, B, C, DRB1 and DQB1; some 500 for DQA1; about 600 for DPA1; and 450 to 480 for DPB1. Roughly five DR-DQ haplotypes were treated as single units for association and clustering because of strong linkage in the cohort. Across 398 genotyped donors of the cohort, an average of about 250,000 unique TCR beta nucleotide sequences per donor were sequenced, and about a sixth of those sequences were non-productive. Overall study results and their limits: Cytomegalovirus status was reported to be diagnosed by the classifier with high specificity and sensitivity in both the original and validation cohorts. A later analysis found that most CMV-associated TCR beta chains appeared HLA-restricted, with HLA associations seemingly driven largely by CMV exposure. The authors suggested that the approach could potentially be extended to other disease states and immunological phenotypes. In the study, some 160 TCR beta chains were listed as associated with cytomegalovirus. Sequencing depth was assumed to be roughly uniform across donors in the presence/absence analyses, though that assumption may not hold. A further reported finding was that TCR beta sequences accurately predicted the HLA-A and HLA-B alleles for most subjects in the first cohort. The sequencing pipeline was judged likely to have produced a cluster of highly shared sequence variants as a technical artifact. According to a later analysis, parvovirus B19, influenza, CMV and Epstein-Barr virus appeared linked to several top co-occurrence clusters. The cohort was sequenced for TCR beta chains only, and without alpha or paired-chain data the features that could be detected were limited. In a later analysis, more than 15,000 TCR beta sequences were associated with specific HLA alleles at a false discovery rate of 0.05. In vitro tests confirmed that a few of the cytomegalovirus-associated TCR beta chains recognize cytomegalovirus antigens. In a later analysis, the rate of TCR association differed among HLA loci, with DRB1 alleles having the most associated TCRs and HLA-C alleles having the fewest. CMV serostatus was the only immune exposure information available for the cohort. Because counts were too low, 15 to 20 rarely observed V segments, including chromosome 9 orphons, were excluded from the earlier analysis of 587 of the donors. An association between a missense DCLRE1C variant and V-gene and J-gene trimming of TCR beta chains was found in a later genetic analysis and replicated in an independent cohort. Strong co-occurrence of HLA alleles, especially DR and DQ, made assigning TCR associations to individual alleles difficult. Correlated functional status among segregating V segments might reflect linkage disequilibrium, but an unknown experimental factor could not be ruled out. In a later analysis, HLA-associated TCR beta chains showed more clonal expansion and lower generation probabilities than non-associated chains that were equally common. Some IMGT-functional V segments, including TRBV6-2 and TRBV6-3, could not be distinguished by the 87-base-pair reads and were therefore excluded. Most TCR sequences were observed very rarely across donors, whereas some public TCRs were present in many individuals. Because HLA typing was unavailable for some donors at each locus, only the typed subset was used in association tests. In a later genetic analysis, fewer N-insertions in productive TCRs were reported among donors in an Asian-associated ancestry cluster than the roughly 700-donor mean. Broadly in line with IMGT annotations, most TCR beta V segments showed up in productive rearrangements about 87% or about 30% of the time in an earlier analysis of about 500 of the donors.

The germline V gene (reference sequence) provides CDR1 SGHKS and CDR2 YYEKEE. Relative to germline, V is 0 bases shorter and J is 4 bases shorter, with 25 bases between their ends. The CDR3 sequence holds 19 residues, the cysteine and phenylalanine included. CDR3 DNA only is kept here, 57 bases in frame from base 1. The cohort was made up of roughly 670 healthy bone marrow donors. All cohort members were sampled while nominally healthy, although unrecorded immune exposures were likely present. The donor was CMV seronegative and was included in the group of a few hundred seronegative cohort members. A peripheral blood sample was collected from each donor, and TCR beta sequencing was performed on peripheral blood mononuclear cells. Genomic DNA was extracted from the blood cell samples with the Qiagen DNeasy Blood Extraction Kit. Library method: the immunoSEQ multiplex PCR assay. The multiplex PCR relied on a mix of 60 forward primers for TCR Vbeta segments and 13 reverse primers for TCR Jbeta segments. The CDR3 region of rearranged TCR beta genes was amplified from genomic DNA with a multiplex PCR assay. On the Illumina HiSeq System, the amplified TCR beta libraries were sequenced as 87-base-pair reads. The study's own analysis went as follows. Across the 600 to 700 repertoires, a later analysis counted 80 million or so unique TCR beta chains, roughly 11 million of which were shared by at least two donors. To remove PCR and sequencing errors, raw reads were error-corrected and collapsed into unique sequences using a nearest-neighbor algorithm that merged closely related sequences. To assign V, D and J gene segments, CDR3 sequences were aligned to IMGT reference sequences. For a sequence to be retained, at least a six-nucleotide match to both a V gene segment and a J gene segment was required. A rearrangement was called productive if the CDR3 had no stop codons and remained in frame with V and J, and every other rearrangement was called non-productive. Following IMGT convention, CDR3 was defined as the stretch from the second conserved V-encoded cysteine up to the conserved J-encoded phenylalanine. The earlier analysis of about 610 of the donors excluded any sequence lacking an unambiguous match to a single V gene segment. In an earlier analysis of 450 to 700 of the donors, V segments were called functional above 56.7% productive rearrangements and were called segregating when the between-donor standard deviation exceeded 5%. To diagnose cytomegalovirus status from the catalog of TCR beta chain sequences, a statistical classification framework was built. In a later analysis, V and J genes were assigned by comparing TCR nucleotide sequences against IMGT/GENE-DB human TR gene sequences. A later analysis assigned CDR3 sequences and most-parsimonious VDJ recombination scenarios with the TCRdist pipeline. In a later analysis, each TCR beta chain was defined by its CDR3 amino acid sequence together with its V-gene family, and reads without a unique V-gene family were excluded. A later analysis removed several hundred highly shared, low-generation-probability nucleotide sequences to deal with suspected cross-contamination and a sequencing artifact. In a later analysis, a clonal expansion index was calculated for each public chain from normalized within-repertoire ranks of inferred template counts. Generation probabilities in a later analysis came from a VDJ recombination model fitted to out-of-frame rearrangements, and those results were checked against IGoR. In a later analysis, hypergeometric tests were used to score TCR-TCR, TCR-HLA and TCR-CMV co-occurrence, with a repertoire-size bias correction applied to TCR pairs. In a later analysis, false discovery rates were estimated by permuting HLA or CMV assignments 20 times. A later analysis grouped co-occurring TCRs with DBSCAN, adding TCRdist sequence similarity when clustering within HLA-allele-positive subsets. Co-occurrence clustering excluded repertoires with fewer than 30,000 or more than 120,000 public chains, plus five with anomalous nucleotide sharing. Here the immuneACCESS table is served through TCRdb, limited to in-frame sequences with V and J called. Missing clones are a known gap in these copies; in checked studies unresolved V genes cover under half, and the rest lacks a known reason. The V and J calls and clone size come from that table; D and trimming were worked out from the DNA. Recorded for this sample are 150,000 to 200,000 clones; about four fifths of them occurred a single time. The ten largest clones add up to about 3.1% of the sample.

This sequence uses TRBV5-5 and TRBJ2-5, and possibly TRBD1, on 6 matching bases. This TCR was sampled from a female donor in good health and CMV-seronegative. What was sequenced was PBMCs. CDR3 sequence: CASSLVPPPTGPKGETQYF. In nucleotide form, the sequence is TGTGCCAGCAGCTTGGTTCCCCCCCCTACAGGGCCCAAGGGAGAGACCCAGTACTTC.